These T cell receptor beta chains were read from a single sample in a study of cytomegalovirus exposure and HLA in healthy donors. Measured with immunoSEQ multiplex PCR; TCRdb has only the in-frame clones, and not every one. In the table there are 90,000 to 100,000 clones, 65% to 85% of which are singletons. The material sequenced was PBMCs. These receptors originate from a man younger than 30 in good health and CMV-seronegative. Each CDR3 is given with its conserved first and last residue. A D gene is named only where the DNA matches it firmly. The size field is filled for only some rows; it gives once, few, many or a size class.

CDR3 protein: CATSRDHGRTYEQYF; CDR3 DNA: TGTGCCACCAGCAGAGATCATGGCAGAACCTACGAGCAGTACTTC; clone size: few; CDR3 length: 15; D gene: .; J gene: TRBJ2-7; V gene: TRBV15
CDR3 protein: CASRGGETQYF; CDR3 DNA: TGTGCCAGCAGAGGAGGAGAGACCCAGTACTTC; clone size: .; CDR3 length: 11; D gene: .; J gene: TRBJ2-5; V gene: TRBV25-1
CDR3 protein: CASSDGDRQETQYF; CDR3 DNA: TGTGCCAGCAGTGACGGGGACAGGCAAGAGACCCAGTACTTC; clone size: once; CDR3 length: 14; D gene: TRBD1; J gene: TRBJ2-5; V gene: TRBV6-5
CDR3 protein: CASSSLFTGGMTNEKLFF; CDR3 DNA: TGTGCCAGCAGCTCCTTATTCACAGGGGGCATGACTAATGAAAAACTGTTTTTT; clone size: few; CDR3 length: 18; D gene: TRBD1; J gene: TRBJ1-4; V gene: TRBV7-9
CDR3 protein: CASSHAGQEYTEAFF; CDR3 DNA: TGTGCCAGCAGCCACGCCGGACAGGAGTACACTGAAGCTTTCTTT; clone size: .; CDR3 length: 15; D gene: TRBD1; J gene: TRBJ1-1; V gene: TRBV4-2
CDR3 protein: CASSPRGESNEQFF; CDR3 DNA: TGTGCCAGCTCACCACGGGGGGAAAGCAATGAGCAGTTCTTC; clone size: .; CDR3 length: 14; D gene: .; J gene: TRBJ2-1; V gene: TRBV18
CDR3 protein: CASSSRVGANVLTF; CDR3 DNA: TGCGCCAGCAGCTCGAGGGTCGGGGCCAACGTCCTGACTTTC; clone size: .; CDR3 length: 14; D gene: .; J gene: TRBJ2-6; V gene: TRBV5-1
CDR3 protein: CASSEGGGTSGGTDTQYF; CDR3 DNA: TGTGCCAGCAGTGAAGGCGGGGGGACTAGCGGGGGCACAGATACGCAGTATTTT; clone size: .; CDR3 length: 18; D gene: TRBD2; J gene: TRBJ2-3; V gene: TRBV6-1
CDR3 protein: CASSAHAMNTEAFF; CDR3 DNA: TGTGCCAGCAGTGCTCATGCTATGAACACTGAAGCTTTCTTT; clone size: .; CDR3 length: 14; D gene: .; J gene: TRBJ1-1; V gene: TRBV2
CDR3 protein: CASSSPGTEYYEQYF; CDR3 DNA: TGTGCCAGCAGCTCGCCCGGGACAGAGTACTACGAGCAGTACTTC; clone size: .; CDR3 length: 15; D gene: TRBD1; J gene: TRBJ2-7; V gene: TRBV5-4
CDR3 protein: CASSGAGGPLDTQYF; CDR3 DNA: TGTGCCAGCAGTGGAGCGGGGGGGCCGTTAGATACGCAGTATTTT; clone size: .; CDR3 length: 15; D gene: TRBD2; J gene: TRBJ2-3; V gene: TRBV9
CDR3 protein: CASTGAGTDTQYF; CDR3 DNA: TGTGCCAGCACAGGGGCTGGCACAGATACGCAGTATTTT; clone size: .; CDR3 length: 13; D gene: .; J gene: TRBJ2-3; V gene: TRBV6-6
CDR3 protein: CASSLGDSVVTDTQYF; CDR3 DNA: TGTGCCAGCAGCTTAGGGGACAGCGTAGTCACAGATACGCAGTATTTT; clone size: .; CDR3 length: 16; D gene: TRBD1; J gene: TRBJ2-3; V gene: TRBV11-3
CDR3 protein: CASSQDPGLEEKLFF; CDR3 DNA: TGCGCCAGCAGCCAAGATCCGGGGTTGGAGGAAAAACTGTTTTTT; clone size: .; CDR3 length: 15; D gene: .; J gene: TRBJ1-4; V gene: TRBV4-1
CDR3 protein: CASSTDRARNQPQHF; CDR3 DNA: TGTGCCAGTAGTACAGACAGGGCCCGCAATCAGCCCCAGCATTTT; clone size: .; CDR3 length: 15; D gene: TRBD1; J gene: TRBJ1-5; V gene: TRBV19
CDR3 protein: CASRVIGGRGGSNEKLFF; CDR3 DNA: TGCGCCAGCAGGGTAATAGGAGGCAGGGGAGGGTCTAATGAAAAACTGTTTTTT; clone size: .; CDR3 length: 18; D gene: .; J gene: TRBJ1-4; V gene: TRBV4-1
CDR3 protein: CASGSVTGGKLFF; CDR3 DNA: TGTGCTAGTGGTTCGGTGACAGGGGGGAAACTGTTTTTT; clone size: .; CDR3 length: 13; D gene: TRBD1; J gene: TRBJ1-4; V gene: TRBV12-5
CDR3 protein: CASSFGQGAGYEQYF; CDR3 DNA: TGTGCCAGCAGCTTCGGACAGGGGGCGGGGTACGAGCAGTACTTC; clone size: .; CDR3 length: 15; D gene: TRBD1; J gene: TRBJ2-7; V gene: TRBV7-7
CDR3 protein: CASTTGDNEKLFF; CDR3 DNA: TGTGCCAGCACAACAGGGGACAATGAAAAACTGTTTTTT; clone size: few; CDR3 length: 13; D gene: TRBD1; J gene: TRBJ1-4; V gene: TRBV18
CDR3 protein: CASSYSGLYSYEQYF; CDR3 DNA: TGTGCCAGCAGTTACTCTGGACTTTACTCCTACGAGCAGTACTTC; clone size: few; CDR3 length: 15; D gene: .; J gene: TRBJ2-7; V gene: TRBV6-5